The T cell receptor (beta chain) described here comes from a study of cytomegalovirus exposure and HLA in healthy donors. Turning to this clone: The target antigen is unknown.

The donors were healthy bone marrow donors. General study results and limits: Cytomegalovirus-associated status was assigned to fewer than 200 TCR beta chains. The presence/absence work took it that sequencing depth was about the same across donors. Certain indistinguishable V segments, among them TRBV6-2 and TRBV6-3, were excluded.

Vbeta (60) and Jbeta (13) primers were used in the PCR. Sequencing was performed with immunoSEQ multiplex PCR; in TCRdb, only in-frame clones are kept and a portion is missing. The sample lists fewer than 120,000 clones; around 80% were seen once. Looked up from germline, CDR1 is SGDLS and CDR2 is YYNGEE. V gave up 0 bases and J gave up 4 bases; unmatched junction bases: 7. This CDR3 is built from 16 residues. The sequencing sample was made of PBMCs. The J gene is TRBJ2-1, the V gene TRBV9; 7 nucleotides align to TRBD2. The sequence was obtained from a woman aged 55-70 years in good health and CMV-seropositive. This chain's CDR3 is CASSVVGTTGYNEQFF. The CDR3, as DNA: TGTGCCAGCAGCGTAGTAGGGACTACCGGGTACAATGAGCAGTTCTTC.